The 22 T cell receptor beta chains presented below share a single source sample, sequenced in a study of CD8 T cells in Susac syndrome. Random-hexamer reverse transcription was applied to roughly 0.5 to 1 ug RNA. TCRdb re-called the immunoSEQ multiplex PCR reads with MiXCR, one entry per CDR3 protein. The sample shows more than 70,000 distinct CDR3 sequences, approximately 92% of them seen only once. Material: CD8+ T cells from PBMCs. The origin of the receptors is a human donor in good health.

The chain has TRBV27 and TRBJ2-5; the match to TRBD2 covers 7 bases. V lost 3 bases to trimming and J lost 7 bases; unmatched junction nucleotides: 5. Per germline, CDR1 MNHEY and CDR2 SMNVEV (reference sequence). The CDR3 extends over 13 amino acids. Here the CDR3 reads CASSFRLAGTQYF. The DNA for the CDR3 is TGTGCCAGCAGTTTCCGACTAGCAGGGACCCAGTACTTC.

This chain uses TRBV2 with TRBJ1-5, with D uncertain. The CDR3 has 13 amino acids. The V gene lost 6 bases and the J gene lost 7 bases, with 13 bases spanning the gap. CDR1 SNHLY and CDR2 FYNNEI come from the germline V gene. This chain's CDR3 is CASRVQSGQPQHF. CDR3 in DNA: TGTGCCAGCAGGGTACAGTCCGGGCAGCCCCAGCATTTT.

The rearrangement joins TRBV20-1 to TRBJ2-3; 8 bases line up with TRBD1. With V trimmed by 2 bases and J by 2 bases, 6 bases remained unmatched. Germline CDR1 and CDR2: DFQATT and SNEGSKA (reference sequence). The CDR3 spans 15 residues. The CDR3 nucleotides read TGCAGTGCTAGAACCGGACAGGGATTCACAGATACGCAGTATTTT. Its translation is CSARTGQGFTDTQYF.

The chain employs TRBV7-3 and TRBJ1-2, with 7 bases fitting TRBD1. V lost 5 bases and J lost 4; bases outside the gene matches: 4. This CDR3 is 13 amino acids long. CDR1 is SGHTA, CDR2 FQGTGA, per germline. CDR3 residues: CASSPGDSYGYTF. In DNA, the CDR3 is TGTGCCAGCAGCCCCGGGGACAGCTATGGCTACACCTTC. Full variable domain (rest looked up from reference TRBV7-3 and TRBJ1-2): GAGVSQTPSNKVTEKGKYVELRCDPISGHTALYWYRQSLGQGPEFLIYFQGTGAADDSGLPNDRFFAVRPEGSVSTLKIQRTERGDSAVYLCASSPGDSYGYTFGSGTRLTVV.

This rearrangement joins TRBV6-4 to TRBJ2-3; 11 nucleotides agree with TRBD2. The germline gives CDR1 MRHNA, CDR2 SNTAGT. The CDR3 is 15 amino acids. Losses at the gene ends were 3 bases for V and 4 bases for J; bases not matched to a gene: 3. The CDR3 spells CASSDGSGGADTQYF. CDR3 coding DNA: TGTGCCAGCAGTGATGGTAGCGGGGGGGCAGATACGCAGTATTTT.

This clonotype has a handful of counts. This chain connects TRBV5-1 to TRBJ1-1; TRBD1 might be the D (5 bases). The germline V gene has CDR1 SGHRS and CDR2 YFSETQ. CDR3 length: 13 residues. Trimming pared 4 bases from V and 1 base from J, leaving 8 bases between. The CDR3 bases are TGCGCCAGCAGCGGGGGAAGGAACACTGAAGCTTTCTTT. Its protein is CASSGGRNTEAFF.

The V call is TRBV11-2, the J call TRBJ2-1, with TRBD1 identical over 7 bases. J was trimmed by 9 bases and V by 2 bases; bases with no gene match: 1. CDR3 size: 12 residues. CDR1 is SGHAT, CDR2 FQNNGV, per germline. The CDR3 here is CASSLKGAEQFF. The CDR3 DNA is TGTGCCAGCAGCTTAAAGGGGGCTGAGCAGTTCTTC.

This clonotype appeared once. This chain uses TRBV10-3 with TRBJ1-1, with 8 bases identical to TRBD1. Trimming at V came to 3 bases and at J to 4 bases, leaving 10 bases not matched to a gene. CDR1 is ENHRY, CDR2 SYGVKD, per germline. This CDR3 has 16 residues. The CDR3 DNA sequence: TGTGCCATCAGTGACTCCGGGACAGGTTGGGGCACTGAAGCTTTCTTT. It codes for CAISDSGTGWGTEAFF.

This clonotype occurred once. The gene calls are TRBV6-5 and TRBJ2-2; D not certain. There are 13 residues in the CDR3. The germline V and J ends were trimmed by 2 bases and 1 base, with 2 bases remaining between them. Germline V gene lookup returns CDR1 MNHEY and CDR2 SVGAGI. Here the CDR3 reads CASSYKNTGELFF. In nucleotides, the CDR3 is TGTGCCAGCAGTTACAAGAACACCGGGGAGCTGTTTTTT.

The chain couples TRBV7-6 to TRBJ2-7, with 9 bases lining up with TRBD1. Losses at the gene ends were 0 bases for V and 3 bases for J; bases not matched to a gene: 3. The CDR3 runs to 15 residues. The germline V gene encodes CDR1 SGHVS and CDR2 FNYEAQ. For the CDR3, the DNA is TGTGCCAGCAGCTTAGCAACAGGGGGCTTCTACGAGCAGTACTTC. Translated, it gives CASSLATGGFYEQYF.

The chain links TRBV13 to TRBJ2-3; D may be TRBD1 (6 bases). Germline CDR1 and CDR2: PRHDT and FYEKMQ (reference sequence). V was shortened by 1 base and J by 3 bases, with 20 bases between the two germline ends. CDR3 size: 18 residues. The CDR3 spells CASSLESGTTGGTDTQYF. The CDR3 bases are TGTGCCAGCAGCTTAGAATCGGGGACGACAGGCGGGACAGATACGCAGTATTTT.

This rearrangement joins TRBV10-3 to TRBJ2-3, with 7 positions matching TRBD1. The CDR3 extends over 13 amino acids. Trimming took 10 bases from V and 4 from J; bases not matched to a gene: 8. Germline CDR1 ENHRY, CDR2 SYGVKD. CDR3: CATNRGAADTQYF. For the CDR3, the DNA is TGTGCCACCAACAGGGGTGCGGCAGATACGCAGTATTTT.

V and J are TRBV29-1 and TRBJ2-7, with D hard to call. V was shortened by 7 bases and J by 6 bases, with 13 bases between the two germline ends. Germline loops: CDR1 SQVTM, CDR2 ANQGSEA. This CDR3 contains 11 residues. This CDR3 is CSAVTSLEQYF. The CDR3 nucleotides read TGCAGCGCTGTGACAAGTCTCGAGCAGTACTTC.

This chain uses TRBV20-1 with TRBJ2-7; D ambiguous. Germline assignment: CDR1 DFQATT and CDR2 SNEGSKA (reference sequence). The V gene lost 2 bases and the J gene lost 6 bases, with 20 bases spanning the gap. The CDR3 totals 15 residues. The chain's CDR3 is CSARPVRDDGLEQYF. DNA for the CDR3: TGCAGTGCTAGACCGGTTAGGGATGATGGCCTCGAGCAGTACTTC.

The chain joins TRBV6-1 to TRBJ2-6, with TRBD1 identical over 9 bases. This CDR3 spans 18 amino acids. The germline gives CDR1 MNHNS, CDR2 SASEGT. J lost 0 bases, V lost 7 bases, and 10 bases had no gene match. As DNA, the CDR3 is TGTGCCAGCACTCGGGACAGGGAAGGGTCCTCTGGGGCCAACGTCCTGACTTTC. This encodes CASTRDREGSSGANVLTF.

The J gene is TRBJ2-2, the V gene TRBV6-5; D uncertain. V lost 5 bases to trimming and J lost 6 bases, with 7 bases between them. The CDR3 loop spans 12 amino acids. CDR1 is MNHEY, CDR2 SVGAGI, per germline. CDR3 region: CASSQYPGELFF. CDR3 DNA: TGTGCCAGCAGTCAATACCCCGGGGAGCTGTTTTTT.

This chain connects TRBV12-3 or TRBV12-4 to TRBJ1-5, with TRBD1 matching 8 bases. The CDR3 contains 14 residues. With 3 bases clipped from V and 6 bases from J, the junction kept 4 bases outside the gene matches. CDR3 region: CASSLDRVGQPQHF. The CDR3 DNA reads as TGTGCCAGCAGTTTGGACAGGGTAGGTCAGCCCCAGCATTTT.

The chain joins TRBV27 to TRBJ2-7; weak D call: TRBD1 (5 bases). V was cut by 2 bases and J by 6 bases, with 14 bases left in between. The CDR3 contains 14 residues. Germline values: CDR1 MNHEY, CDR2 SMNVEV (reference sequence). Here the CDR3 reads CASSLQGLVREQYF. The CDR3 DNA reads TGTGCCAGCAGTTTACAGGGCCTGGTCCGCGAGCAGTACTTC.

The genes are TRBV7-2 and TRBJ2-5; D may correspond to TRBD1 or TRBD2 (5 bases each). This CDR3 is 14 amino acids long. The germline CDR1 and CDR2 sequences are SGHTA and FQGNSA. V was cut by 4 bases and J by 4 bases, with 13 bases left in between. The CDR3 sequence: CASSSWDHGETQYF. CDR3 nucleotide sequence: TGTGCCAGCAGCTCTTGGGACCATGGAGAGACCCAGTACTTC.

This rearrangement joins TRBV27 to TRBJ2-3; D may be TRBD1 or TRBD2 (5 bases each). V was shortened by 3 bases and J by 3 bases, with 13 bases between the two germline ends. CDR1 and CDR2 (germline): MNHEY, SMNVEV (reference sequence). This CDR3 comprises 15 residues. CDR3 DNA: TGTGCCAGCAGTTTGGGGGTGTCGTCGACAGATACGCAGTATTTT. This codes for CASSLGVSSTDTQYF.

The V gene is TRBV5-6, the J gene TRBJ2-1; 7 bases line up with TRBD1. The CDR3 contains 16 residues. V lost 0 bases and J lost 7; bases outside the gene matches: 10. CDR1 and CDR2 from the germline V gene are SGHDT and YYEEEE. The CDR3 DNA is TGTGCCAGCAGCTTGGAATTTGAGGGGGCCAGTAATGAGCAGTTCTTC. This translates into CASSLEFEGASNEQFF.

This chain uses TRBV7-9 with TRBJ2-7, with 8 bases that match TRBD1. Germline-derived CDR1 and CDR2 are SEHNR and FQNEAQ (reference sequence). The CDR3 is 13 amino acids. With 7 bases clipped from V and 5 bases from J, the junction kept 7 bases outside the gene matches. DNA for the CDR3: TGTGCCAGCACGCTGCAGGGGGCTAACGAGCAGTACTTC. As protein: CASTLQGANEQYF.